Presented here are 6 T cell receptor beta chains from one specimen sequenced in a study of shared clonotypes between healthy human individuals. Clones were sequenced by immunoSEQ multiplex PCR, and TCRdb holds only the in-frame ones, with some missing. The data contain fewer than 1.6 million clones, 98% to 99% of them singletons. Source material: naive CD4+ T cells sorted from blood. Subset described: CD45RA+ positively selected. The receptors originated from a man aged 30 to 39 in good health.

This clone was seen a single time. The chain joins TRBV10-2 to TRBJ2-7; a weak D match, TRBD2 (5 bases). Trimming stripped 2 bases from V and 8 bases from J, with 19 bases between. This CDR3 region has 15 residues. Germline loops: CDR1 WSHSY, CDR2 SAAADI. The CDR3 bases are TGCGCCAGCAGTGAGGTGTCCAGAATTAGCGACCAGCAGTACTTC. This translates into CASSEVSRISDQQYF.

A remark on this clone: Other nucleotide sequences in the sample specify the same CDR3. The V and J genes are TRBV25-1 and TRBJ2-5; 10 bases fit TRBD1. This CDR3 spans 13 amino acids. The V gene end was trimmed by 8 bases and the J gene end by 4 bases; junction bases not matched to a gene: 4. The germline V gene encodes CDR1 MGHDK and CDR2 SYGVNS. The chain's CDR3 is CASSDRGGETQYF. As DNA, the CDR3 is TGTGCCAGCTCGGACAGGGGGGGAGAGACCCAGTACTTC.

The chain couples TRBV7-2 to TRBJ2-5; 9 nucleotides match TRBD2. Germline CDR1 is SGHTA and CDR2 is FQGNSA. This CDR3 has 14 residues. V was pared by 7 bases and J by 1 base, with 4 bases of the junction left unmatched. The CDR3 DNA follows: TGTGCCAGCAACCTAGCGGGATTCCAAGAGACCCAGTACTTC. Encoded protein: CASNLAGFQETQYF.

The V call is TRBV6-1, the J call TRBJ1-4; D is possibly TRBD1 (5 bases). V shed 6 bases and J shed 2 bases, with 7 bases lying between them. This CDR3 spans 13 amino acids. Germline V gene lookup returns CDR1 MNHNS and CDR2 SASEGT. CDR3 in amino acids: CASSRDTNEKLFF. The CDR3 DNA reads TGTGCCAGCAGCCGGGACACTAATGAAAAACTGTTTTTT.

This clone was found once. The V gene is TRBV10-2, the J gene TRBJ2-1; 8 nucleotides match TRBD2. This CDR3 has 14 residues. Germline V lookup: CDR1 WSHSY, CDR2 SAAADI. V trimming: 6 bases; J trimming: 6 bases; junction bases outside the gene matches: 7. The CDR3 nucleotides read TGCGCCAGCAGGTCTCTAGCGGGTGTCAATGAGCAGTTCTTC. It codes for CASRSLAGVNEQFF.

The chain uses TRBV5-6 and TRBJ2-7, with 7 bases identical to TRBD2. Trimming removed 0 bases from V and 3 bases from J; junction bases left unmatched: 3. The CDR3 totals 14 residues. The germline V gene encodes CDR1 SGHDT and CDR2 YYEEEE. The CDR3, as DNA: TGTGCCAGCAGCTTGGATGGACTAGGCTACGAGCAGTACTTC. Translated, it gives CASSLDGLGYEQYF.